This T cell receptor beta chain originates from a study of T cells in Graves' hyperthyroidism and ophthalmopathy. J was trimmed by 3 bases and V by 1 base; bases with no gene match: 2. CDR3 length: 16 amino acids. CDR1 LNHDA and CDR2 SQIVND come from the germline V gene (reference sequence). This clonotype was detected only a few times. What was amplified from RNA transcripts were TCR beta CDR3 regions. Researchers ran a first-round RT-PCR on the TCR CDR3 using the HTBI primer set. TCRdb itself ran the multiplex PCR reads through MiXCR, one entry per CDR3 protein. The sample yields approximately 570,000 distinct CDR3 sequences, 20% seen once.

Sequenced sample: blood. This clonotype was obtained from a middle-aged man with Graves' ophthalmopathy. The chain combines TRBV19 with TRBJ2-2; 10 bases map to TRBD2. The DNA of the CDR3 is TGTGCCAGTAGTATAGGTCTAGCGGGAGACACCGGGGAGCTGTTTTTT. The encoded protein is CASSIGLAGDTGELFF.